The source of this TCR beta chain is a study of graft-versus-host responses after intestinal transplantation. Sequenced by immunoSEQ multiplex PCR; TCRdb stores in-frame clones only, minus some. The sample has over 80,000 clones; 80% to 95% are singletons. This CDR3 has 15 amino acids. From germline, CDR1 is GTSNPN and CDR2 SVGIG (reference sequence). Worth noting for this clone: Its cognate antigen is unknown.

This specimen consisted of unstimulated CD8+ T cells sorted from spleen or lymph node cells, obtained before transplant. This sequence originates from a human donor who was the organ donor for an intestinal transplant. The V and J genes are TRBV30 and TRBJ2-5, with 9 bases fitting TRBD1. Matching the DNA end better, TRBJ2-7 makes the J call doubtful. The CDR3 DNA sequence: TGTGCCTGGAGTGATGCGGGACAGGGTTCCTACGAGCAGTACTTC. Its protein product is CAWSDAGQGSYEQYF.